The rows below give T cell receptor beta chains drawn from one sample of a study of sequential checkpoint blockade in melanoma. Clones were sequenced by immunoSEQ multiplex PCR, and TCRdb holds only the in-frame ones, with some missing. The sample contains some 2,000 clones, about 18% of which appear only once. Specimen: tumor tissue (inferred from file names), collected from a patient given nivolumab and ipilimumab in sequence. The receptor set was obtained from a human donor with melanoma. CDR3s leave out the opening cysteine and the closing phenylalanine or tryptophan.

v_call	cdr3_length	j_call	cdr3_aa
TRBV30	13	TRBJ1-6	AWSRSHTIDSPLH
TRBV11-3	15	TRBJ2-6	ASSLKGKVSGANVLT
TRBV6-8	13	TRBJ2-7	ASSRQGGTDDEQY
TRBV11-3	14	TRBJ1-1	ASTLSAGVYLAEAF
TRBV10-3	13	TRBJ1-4	AISELRRPNEKLF
TRBV11-3	14	TRBJ2-2	ASSQGWTADTGELF
TRBV18	13	TRBJ2-2	ASSPRGANTGELF
TRBV11-3	13	TRBJ2-2	ASSGTGAFSGELF
TRBV19	13	TRBJ2-3	ASSLAGGPTDTQY
TRBV11-3	15	TRBJ1-3	ASSPLPGQGIRNTIY
TRBV4-1	13	TRBJ1-2	ASSQDDQANYGYT
TRBV30	12	TRBJ2-1	AWSARGSYNEQF
TRBV11-3	13	TRBJ1-2	ASSDNQGGWDGYT
TRBV6-8	13	TRBJ2-7	ASSYSPGSSYEQY
TRBV19	9	TRBJ1-1	ASSISQQAF
TRBV12-5	16	TRBJ1-6	ASGLVEGLGIYNSPLH
TRBV30	13	TRBJ2-7	AWSLDRGIRYEQY
TRBV18	14	TRBJ2-5	ASSHQLSRDEETQY
TRBV11-3	12	TRBJ2-2	ASSLGTFTGELF
TRBV11-3	13	TRBJ2-7	ASSLGDRTAYEQY
TRBV6-8	14	TRBJ1-4	ASSSRSRSTNEKLF
TRBV6-8	12	TRBJ2-3	ASSVWGLTDTQY
TRBV6-8	13	TRBJ2-2	ASRLAGSNTGELF
TRBV28	11	TRBJ2-1	ASSLPAGSSQF
TRBV16	16	TRBJ1-2	ASSQFSRPSPAPYGYT
TRBV11-3	12	TRBJ2-1	ASSREKGSNEQF
TRBV11-3	16	TRBJ2-7	ASSLREGLAGLSYEQY